This TCR beta chain was identified in a study of vaccination and CD4 T cells after COVID-19. The overall study: Participants were administered two doses of either the BNT162b2 or the mRNA-1273 vaccine.

This clonotype was picked up a small number of times. Its antigen is not known. This sample's treatment: roughly 10-day PBMC culture with coronavirus spike peptide pools or control peptides (ViraFEST assay). Positive PCR tests dated from March to December 2020, predating US Alpha, Beta and Delta variants. Sequencing of DNA taken from cultured CD4+ T cells relied on the Oncomine TCR Beta short-read assay. The source of extracted genomic DNA was cultured CD4+ T cells. From the PCR reads, TCRdb called clonotypes with MiXCR, one entry per CDR3 protein. The profile covers more than 15,000 distinct CDR3 sequences, with around 52% appearing a single time and roughly a tenth taken by the ten largest. CDR3 length equals 16 residues. CDR1 is MDHEN, CDR2 SYDVKM, per germline. Deletions cut 5 bases from V and 3 bases from J, with 19 bases between.

The source material was CD4+ T cells from blood, cultured in vitro. V and J are TRBV28 and TRBJ1-1, with D unresolved. The sequence came from a human donor who had recovered from COVID-19. Here the CDR3 DNA reads TGTGCCAGCAGTCCAAACCTGCTAGGGTTCGACACTGAAGCTTTCTTT. The encoded protein is CASSPNLLGFDTEAFF.